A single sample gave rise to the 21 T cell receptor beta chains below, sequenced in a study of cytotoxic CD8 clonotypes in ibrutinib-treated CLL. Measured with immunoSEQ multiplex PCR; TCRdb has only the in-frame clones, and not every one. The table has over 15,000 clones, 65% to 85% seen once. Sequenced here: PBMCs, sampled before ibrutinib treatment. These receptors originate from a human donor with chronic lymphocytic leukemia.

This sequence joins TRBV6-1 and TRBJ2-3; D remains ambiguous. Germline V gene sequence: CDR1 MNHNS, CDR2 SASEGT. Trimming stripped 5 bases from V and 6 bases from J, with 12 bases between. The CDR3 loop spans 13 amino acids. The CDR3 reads CASSFVELDTQYF. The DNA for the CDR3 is TGTGCCAGCAGTTTTGTCGAGCTCGATACGCAGTATTTT.

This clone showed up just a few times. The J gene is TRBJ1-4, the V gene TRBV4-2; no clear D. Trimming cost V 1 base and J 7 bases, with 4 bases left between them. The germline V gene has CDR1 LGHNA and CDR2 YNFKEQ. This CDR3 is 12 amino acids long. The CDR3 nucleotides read TGTGCCAGCAGCCAAGTGGGTGAAAAACTGTTTTTT. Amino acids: CASSQVGEKLFF.

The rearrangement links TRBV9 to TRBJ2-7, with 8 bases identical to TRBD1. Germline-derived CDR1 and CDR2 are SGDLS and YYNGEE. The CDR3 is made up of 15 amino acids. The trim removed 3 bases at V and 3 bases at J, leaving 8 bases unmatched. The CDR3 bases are TGTGCCAGCAGCGGGGGACAGGACCCGAACTACGAGCAGTACTTC. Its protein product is CASSGGQDPNYEQYF.

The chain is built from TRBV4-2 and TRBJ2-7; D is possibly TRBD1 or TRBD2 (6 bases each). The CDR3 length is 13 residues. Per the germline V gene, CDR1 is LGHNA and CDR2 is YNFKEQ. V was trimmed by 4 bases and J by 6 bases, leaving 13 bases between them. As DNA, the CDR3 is TGTGCCAGCAGCCCCTATGGGGGGCGCGAGCAGTACTTC. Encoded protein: CASSPYGGREQYF.

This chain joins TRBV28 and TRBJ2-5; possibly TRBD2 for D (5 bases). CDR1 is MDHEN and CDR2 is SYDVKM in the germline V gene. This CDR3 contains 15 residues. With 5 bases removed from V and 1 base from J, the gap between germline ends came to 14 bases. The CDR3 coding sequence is TGTGCCAGCAGTGGCTCGGGCGCGGGCCAAGAGACCCAGTACTTC. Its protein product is CASSGSGAGQETQYF.

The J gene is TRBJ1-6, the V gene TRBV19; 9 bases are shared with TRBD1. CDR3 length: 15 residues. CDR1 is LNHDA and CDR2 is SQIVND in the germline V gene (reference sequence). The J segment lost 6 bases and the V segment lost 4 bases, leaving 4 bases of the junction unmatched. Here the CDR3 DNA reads TGTGCCAGTAGTAAACAGGGGGCCTTTAATTCACCCCTCCACTTT. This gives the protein CASSKQGAFNSPLHF.

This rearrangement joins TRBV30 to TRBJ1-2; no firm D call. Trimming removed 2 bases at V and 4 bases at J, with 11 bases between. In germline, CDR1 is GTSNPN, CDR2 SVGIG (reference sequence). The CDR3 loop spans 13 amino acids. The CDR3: CAWSRSTFYGYTF. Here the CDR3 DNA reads TGTGCCTGGAGTAGGTCGACATTCTATGGCTACACCTTC.

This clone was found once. This chain's CDR3 is CASAKQGDHEKLFF. The CDR3 nucleotides are TGTGCCAGTGCCAAACAGGGCGACCATGAAAAACTGTTTTTT. J is TRBJ1-4 and V is TRBV19; D perhaps matches TRBD1 (6 bases). Germline V CDR1 and CDR2: LNHDA, SQIVND (reference sequence). V was trimmed by 8 bases and J by 6 bases, leaving 16 bases between them. The CDR3 consists of 14 residues.

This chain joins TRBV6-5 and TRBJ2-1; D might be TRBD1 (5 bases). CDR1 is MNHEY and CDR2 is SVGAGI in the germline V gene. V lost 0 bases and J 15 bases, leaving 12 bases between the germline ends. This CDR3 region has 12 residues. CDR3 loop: CASSYSQGFPFF. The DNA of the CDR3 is TGTGCCAGCAGTTACTCGCAGGGTTTTCCGTTCTTC.

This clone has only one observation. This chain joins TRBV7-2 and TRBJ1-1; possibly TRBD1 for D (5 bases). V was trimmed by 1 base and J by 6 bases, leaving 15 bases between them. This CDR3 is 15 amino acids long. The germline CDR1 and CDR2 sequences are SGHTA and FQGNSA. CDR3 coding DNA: TGTGCCAGCAGCTTAGTTGGAAGGCAGGGCGCTGAAGCTTTCTTT. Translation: CASSLVGRQGAEAFF.

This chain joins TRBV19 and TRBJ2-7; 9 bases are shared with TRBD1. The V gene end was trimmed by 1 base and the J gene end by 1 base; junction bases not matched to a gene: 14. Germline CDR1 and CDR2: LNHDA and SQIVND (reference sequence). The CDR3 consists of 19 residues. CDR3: CASSIVRFGLDRGSYEQYF. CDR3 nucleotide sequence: TGTGCCAGTAGTATAGTTCGATTCGGGTTGGACAGGGGTTCCTACGAGCAGTACTTC.

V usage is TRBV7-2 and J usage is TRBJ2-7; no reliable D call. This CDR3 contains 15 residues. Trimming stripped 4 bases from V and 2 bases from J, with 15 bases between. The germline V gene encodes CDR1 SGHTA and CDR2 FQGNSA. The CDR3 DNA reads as TGTGCCAGCAGCTCCCAAAGCAGGTCCCCCTACGAGCAGTACTTC. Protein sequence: CASSSQSRSPYEQYF. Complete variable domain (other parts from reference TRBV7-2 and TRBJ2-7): GAGVSQSPSNKVTEKGKDVELRCDPISGHTALYWYRQSLGQGLEFLIYFQGNSAPDKSGLPSDRFSAERTGGSVSTLTIQRTQQEDSAVYLCASSSQSRSPYEQYFGPGTRLTVT.

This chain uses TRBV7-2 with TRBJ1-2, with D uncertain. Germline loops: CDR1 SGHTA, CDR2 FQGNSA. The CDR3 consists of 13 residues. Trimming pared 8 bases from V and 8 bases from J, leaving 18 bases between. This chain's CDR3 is CASGLPSIGGYTF. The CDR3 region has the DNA TGTGCCAGCGGACTCCCGTCAATAGGGGGCTACACCTTC. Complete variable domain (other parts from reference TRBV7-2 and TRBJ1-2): GAGVSQSPSNKVTEKGKDVELRCDPISGHTALYWYRQSLGQGLEFLIYFQGNSAPDKSGLPSDRFSAERTGGSVSTLTIQRTQQEDSAVYLCASGLPSIGGYTFGSGTRLTVV.

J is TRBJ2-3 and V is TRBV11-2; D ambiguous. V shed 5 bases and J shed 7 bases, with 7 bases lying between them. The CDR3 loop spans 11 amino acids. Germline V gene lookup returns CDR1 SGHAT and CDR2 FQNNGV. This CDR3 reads CASSVVNTQYF. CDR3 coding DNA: TGTGCCAGCAGCGTAGTGAATACGCAGTATTTT.

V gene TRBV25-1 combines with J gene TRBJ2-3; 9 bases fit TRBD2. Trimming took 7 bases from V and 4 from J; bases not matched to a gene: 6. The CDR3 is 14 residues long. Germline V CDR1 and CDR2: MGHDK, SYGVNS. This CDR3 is CASNPGLAPDTQYF. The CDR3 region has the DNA TGTGCCAGCAATCCGGGACTAGCTCCAGATACGCAGTATTTT.

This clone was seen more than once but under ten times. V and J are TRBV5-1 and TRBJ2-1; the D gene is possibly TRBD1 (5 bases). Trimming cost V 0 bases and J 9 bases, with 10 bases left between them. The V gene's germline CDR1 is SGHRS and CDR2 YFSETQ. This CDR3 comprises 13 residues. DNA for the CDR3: TGCGCCAGCAGCTTGGTAGGGGTGGGTGAGCAGTTCTTC. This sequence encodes CASSLVGVGEQFF.

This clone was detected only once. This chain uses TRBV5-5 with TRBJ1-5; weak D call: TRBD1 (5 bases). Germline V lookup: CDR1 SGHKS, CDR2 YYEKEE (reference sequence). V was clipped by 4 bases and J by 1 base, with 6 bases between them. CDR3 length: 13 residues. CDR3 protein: CASSAGSNQPQHF. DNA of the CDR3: TGTGCCAGCAGCGCAGGGAGCAATCAGCCCCAGCATTTT. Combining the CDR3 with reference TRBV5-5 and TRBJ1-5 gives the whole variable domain DAGVTQSPTHLIKTRGQQVTLRCSPISGHKSVSWYQQVLGQGPQFIFQYYEKEERGRGNFPDRFSARQFPNYSSELNVNALLLGDSALYLCASSAGSNQPQHFGDGTRLSIL.

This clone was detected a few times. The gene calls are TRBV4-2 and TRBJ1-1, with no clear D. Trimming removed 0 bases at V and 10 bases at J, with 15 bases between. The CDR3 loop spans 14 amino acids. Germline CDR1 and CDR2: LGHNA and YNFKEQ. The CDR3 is CASSQDRRLGGAFF. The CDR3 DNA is TGTGCCAGCAGCCAAGATAGGCGCTTGGGAGGAGCTTTCTTT.

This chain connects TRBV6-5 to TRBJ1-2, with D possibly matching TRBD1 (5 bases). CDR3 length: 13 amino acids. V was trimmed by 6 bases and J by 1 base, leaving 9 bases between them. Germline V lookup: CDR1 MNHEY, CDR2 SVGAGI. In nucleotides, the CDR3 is TGTGCCAGCAGGATAGACAGTAACTATGGCTACACCTTC. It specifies CASRIDSNYGYTF.

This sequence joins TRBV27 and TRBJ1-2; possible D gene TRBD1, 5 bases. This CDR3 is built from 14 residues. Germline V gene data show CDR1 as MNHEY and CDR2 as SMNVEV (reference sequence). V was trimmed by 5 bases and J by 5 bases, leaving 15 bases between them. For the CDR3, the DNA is TGTGCCAGCAGTCCCAACGGGGGGGGATATGGCTACACCTTC. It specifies CASSPNGGGYGYTF.

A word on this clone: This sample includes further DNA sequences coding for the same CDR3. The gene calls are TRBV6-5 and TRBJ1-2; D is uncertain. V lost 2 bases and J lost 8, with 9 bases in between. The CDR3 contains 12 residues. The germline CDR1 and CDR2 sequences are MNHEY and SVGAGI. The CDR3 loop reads CASSYREDGYTF. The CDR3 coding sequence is TGTGCCAGCAGTTACAGGGAGGACGGCTACACCTTC.